This entry concerns a single T cell receptor (beta chain). What it binds is unknown. These data are taken from a study of human thymus T cells. Study-wide results and caveats: An apparent bias in V and J gene usage was seen in thymic and blood repertoires. Related research has reported that thymic repertoires overlap highly among unrelated individuals.

Here immunoSEQ multiplex PCR was the method, and the copy in TCRdb shows in-frame clones only, minus some. Of more than 70,000 clones in the sample, about 96% are singletons; the top ten hold 0.031%. Thymus specimens were resections from corrective heart surgery. The people who donated were healthy Finnish babies having corrective surgery for congenital heart defects. The J segment lost 1 base and the V segment lost 0 bases, leaving 9 bases of the junction unmatched. The CDR3 covers 19 residues. CDR1 and CDR2 (germline): MNHEY, SMNVEV (reference sequence). The chain joins TRBV27 to TRBJ2-3; 11 nucleotides match TRBD2. The sequence was collected from a boy under two years old with a congenital heart defect but otherwise immunologically healthy. The sequenced sample was thymus tissue. The CDR3 nucleotides read TGTGCCAGCAGTTTATCGCCAGAACTAGCGGGAGTTGGCACAGATACGCAGTATTTT. Its translation is CASSLSPELAGVGTDTQYF.